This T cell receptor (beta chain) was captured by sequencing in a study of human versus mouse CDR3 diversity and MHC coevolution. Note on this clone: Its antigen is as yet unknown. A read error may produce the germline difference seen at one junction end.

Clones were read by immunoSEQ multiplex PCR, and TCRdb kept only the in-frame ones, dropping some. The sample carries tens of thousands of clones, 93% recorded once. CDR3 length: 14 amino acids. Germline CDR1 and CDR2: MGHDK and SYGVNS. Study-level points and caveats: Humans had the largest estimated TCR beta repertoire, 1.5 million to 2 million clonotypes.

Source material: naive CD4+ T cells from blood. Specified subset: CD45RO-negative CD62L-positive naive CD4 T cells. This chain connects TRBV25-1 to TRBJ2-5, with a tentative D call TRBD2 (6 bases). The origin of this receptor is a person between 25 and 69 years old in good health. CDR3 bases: TGTGCCAGCAGTGAAGGGGGGACCCCCTACGAGCAGCACTTC. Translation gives CASSEGGTPYEQHF.